This is a list of T cell receptor beta chains from one sample in a study of early T cells in non-severe SARS-CoV-2 infection. TCRdb reprocessed the 5' RACE reads with MiXCR, giving one entry per CDR3 protein. The repertoire consists of 95,000 to 110,000 distinct CDR3 sequences, with 11% occurring once and the leading ten covering roughly 7.5%. The sequencing sample was made of whole blood. The receptors stem from an adult who was a healthcare worker with PCR-confirmed SARS-CoV-2 infection or an uninfected control (not recorded which). CDR3s include the opening cysteine and the closing phenylalanine or tryptophan. Each record gives: J gene, clone size, V gene, D gene, CDR3 protein, CDR3 DNA. D genes are given only for firm matches. Expanded clones are given a class, and other clones once, few, many or no size at all.

J gene: TRBJ2-1
clone size: many
V gene: TRBV9
D gene: TRBD2
CDR3 protein: CASSVEAGGRNEQFF
CDR3 DNA: TGTGCCAGCAGCGTAGAAGCGGGAGGTCGGAATGAGCAGTTCTTC

J gene: TRBJ2-5
clone size: many
V gene: TRBV5-1
D gene: -
CDR3 protein: CASSLETRETQYF
CDR3 DNA: TGCGCCAGCAGCTTGGAGACCAGAGAGACCCAGTACTTC

J gene: TRBJ1-1
clone size: many
V gene: TRBV24-1
D gene: TRBD1
CDR3 protein: CATSDYRGTEAFF
CDR3 DNA: TGTGCCACCAGTGATTACAGGGGCACTGAAGCTTTCTTT

J gene: TRBJ2-3
clone size: many
V gene: TRBV6-5
D gene: TRBD2
CDR3 protein: CASSYRTSGYTDTQYF
CDR3 DNA: TGTGCCAGCAGTTACCGGACTAGCGGATACACAGATACGCAGTATTTT

J gene: TRBJ2-4
clone size: -
V gene: TRBV28
D gene: -
CDR3 protein: CASSTPGGLSKNIQYF
CDR3 DNA: TGTGCCAGCAGCACTCCTGGGGGGCTGTCCAAAAACATTCAGTACTTC

J gene: TRBJ2-7
clone size: few
V gene: TRBV28
D gene: TRBD2
CDR3 protein: CASSTTSGNEQYF
CDR3 DNA: TGTGCCAGCAGTACAACAAGCGGGAACGAGCAGTACTTC

J gene: TRBJ2-3
clone size: -
V gene: TRBV20-1
D gene: TRBD1
CDR3 protein: CSATEGALQYF
CDR3 DNA: TGCAGTGCTACTGAGGGGGCATTGCAGTATTTT

J gene: TRBJ1-1
clone size: -
V gene: TRBV9
D gene: -
CDR3 protein: CASSAHRDTEAFF
CDR3 DNA: TGTGCCAGCAGCGCCCACAGGGACACTGAAGCTTTCTTT

J gene: TRBJ2-5
clone size: few
V gene: TRBV5-4
D gene: -
CDR3 protein: CASSLDPESRATQYF
CDR3 DNA: TGTGCCAGCAGCTTGGATCCGGAATCGAGGGCGACCCAGTACTTC

J gene: TRBJ2-5
clone size: -
V gene: TRBV5-1
D gene: -
CDR3 protein: CASSLITAETQYF
CDR3 DNA: TGCGCCAGCAGCTTGATTACGGCGGAGACCCAGTACTTC

J gene: TRBJ2-3
clone size: many
V gene: TRBV4-1
D gene: TRBD2
CDR3 protein: CASSQGAGVWTDTQYF
CDR3 DNA: TGCGCCAGCAGCCAGGGAGCGGGAGTATGGACAGATACGCAGTATTTT

J gene: TRBJ2-2
clone size: many
V gene: TRBV19
D gene: TRBD1
CDR3 protein: CASELLGGQANTGELFF
CDR3 DNA: TGTGCCAGCGAATTACTAGGGGGACAGGCGAACACCGGGGAGCTGTTTTTT

J gene: TRBJ2-7
clone size: -
V gene: TRBV7-2
D gene: -
CDR3 protein: CASPWGGDEQYF
CDR3 DNA: TGTGCCAGCCCCTGGGGCGGCGACGAGCAGTACTTC

J gene: TRBJ1-6
clone size: few
V gene: TRBV4-1
D gene: -
CDR3 protein: CASSQPQVTNKSPLHF
CDR3 DNA: TGCGCCAGCAGCCAACCCCAGGTTACGAACAAGTCACCCCTCCACTTT

J gene: TRBJ2-2
clone size: many
V gene: TRBV12-3/TRBV12-4
D gene: -
CDR3 protein: CASWGNTGELFF
CDR3 DNA: TGTGCCAGCTGGGGTAACACCGGGGAGCTGTTTTTT

J gene: TRBJ2-7
clone size: -
V gene: TRBV5-1
D gene: -
CDR3 protein: CASSREPGRRDEQYF
CDR3 DNA: TGCGCCTCCTCCCGAGAGCCGGGTCGCCGGGACGAGCAGTACTTC